This T cell receptor (beta chain) is from a study of shared clonotypes between healthy human individuals. Points from the study as a whole: Rarefaction analysis demonstrated incomplete sorted-subset sequencing notwithstanding large depth.

Regarding this clone: Antigen unknown.

Naive CD8 cells were CD45RO-negative, positively selected for CCR7, excluding terminally differentiated effector memory CD45RA+ cells. Profiling relied on immunoSEQ multiplex PCR, and the TCRdb table lists in-frame clones only, not all of them. In the table there are approximately 2,200,000 clones, 90% to 95% of which are singletons. This TCR was sampled from a man younger than 35 in good health. Some clones in this sample may be carry-over from other donors' samples. Sequencing was performed on naive CD8+ T cells from PBMCs.

Written as DNA, the CDR3 is TGCGCCAGCAGTCGACCTCGGGGTGGAGCCGAATTCTCCTACGAGCAGTACTTC. Translating it yields CASSRPRGGAEFSYEQYF. The chain links TRBV23-1 to TRBJ2-7; D is perhaps TRBD2 (5 bases). TRBV23-1 counts as an open reading frame of uncertain function. Trimming took off 4 bases at V and 0 bases at J, with 22 bases between the two ends. The CDR3 extends over 18 amino acids.